This record concerns one T cell receptor (beta chain) sequence. Its target is unknown. This entry belongs to a study of T cells in Graves' hyperthyroidism and ophthalmopathy. Overall study: The blood sample was taken at first diagnosis, before treatment began. General observations from the study: Ophthalmopathy was predicted by the model a median of about 6.7 months ahead of onset. From stable hyperthyroidism, ophthalmopathy was set apart by a 13 V-J model.

Amplified TCR beta CDR3 regions came from RNA transcripts. HTBI primers were the set used in a first-round RT-PCR of the TCR CDR3. In TCRdb, the multiplex PCR reads were re-called with MiXCR into one record per CDR3 protein. Among about 500,000 distinct CDR3 sequences listed, roughly 18% were seen once. Diagnostic decisions used clinical symptoms, serum thyroxine and TRAb, thyroid ultrasound and orbital computed tomography. Germline CDR1 and CDR2: SQVTM and ANQGSEA. With 4 bases removed from V and 7 bases from J, the gap between germline ends came to 14 bases. This CDR3 spans 13 amino acids. Source material: blood. This chain uses TRBV29-1 with TRBJ1-5, with D unclear. The clonotype was recovered from a woman between 18 and 29 years old with Graves' ophthalmopathy. CDR3 in DNA: TGCAGCGTTGTTCACACTTTAGGACAGCCCCAGCATTTT. Its protein is CSVVHTLGQPQHF.